Listed below are T cell receptor beta chains from one sample, sequenced in a study of T cell repertoires in cytomegalovirus infection. TCRdb independently ran MiXCR on the reads; one entry per CDR3 protein. The table lists around 900,000 distinct CDR3 sequences, roughly a third of them singletons. What these receptors recognize is not known. The source material was cultured CD8+ T cells from PBMCs, sampled from culture after CMV antigen stimulation. The receptor set was obtained from a human donor in good health (CMV status not recorded). Some clones in this sample may be carry-over from other donors' samples. Each CDR3 is given with its conserved first and last residue. D genes are given only for firm matches. Not all rows give a size; the values are once, few, many and, for expanded clones, a class.

J gene	clone size	V gene	CDR3 length	D gene	CDR3 protein	CDR3 DNA
TRBJ1-5	NA	TRBV6-1	15	TRBD1	CASRRDRGGDQPQHF	TGTGCCAGCAGAAGGGACAGGGGGGGGGATCAGCCCCAGCATTTT
TRBJ1-1	few	TRBV12-3/TRBV12-4	13	TRBD1	CASERTGEGEAFF	TGTGCCAGCGAACGGACAGGGGAGGGAGAAGCTTTCTTT
TRBJ2-7	NA	TRBV19	15	NA	CASSTTGSSGYEQYF	TGTGCCAGTAGTACAACAGGATCGTCCGGGTACGAGCAGTACTTC
TRBJ2-1	NA	TRBV27	15	NA	CASSQVQGFNNEQFF	TGTGCCAGCAGCCAAGTACAGGGCTTCAACAATGAGCAGTTCTTC
TRBJ2-7	NA	TRBV19	14	NA	CASSPSVSSYEQYF	TGTGCCAGTAGTCCCTCCGTCAGCTCCTACGAGCAGTACTTC
TRBJ2-3	NA	TRBV7-3	17	NA	CASSRQGVGVSTDTQYF	TGTGCCAGCAGCCGTCAGGGAGTCGGGGTTAGCACAGATACGCAGTATTTT
TRBJ1-2	once	TRBV29-1	12	NA	CSVKGRTYGYTF	TGCAGCGTAAAGGGACGGACCTATGGCTACACCTTC
TRBJ1-2	NA	TRBV19	18	TRBD1	CASSILDRTKSPGYGYTF	TGTGCCAGTAGTATACTGGACAGGACTAAGTCACCCGGCTATGGCTACACCTTC
TRBJ2-1	many	TRBV19	16	NA	CASSTPYTSPNDEQFF	TGTGCCAGTAGTACCCCCTACACTTCCCCCAATGATGAGCAGTTCTTC
TRBJ1-1	NA	TRBV4-1	12	NA	CASSPTTNEAFF	TGCGCCAGCAGCCCCACAACGAATGAAGCTTTCTTT
TRBJ1-2	NA	TRBV7-6	14	TRBD1	CANSLTGGTFDYTF	TGTGCCAACAGTCTTACAGGGGGCACGTTTGACTACACCTTC
TRBJ1-2	NA	TRBV19	14	NA	CASSSPESNYGYTF	TGTGCCAGTAGTAGCCCCGAATCTAACTATGGCTACACCTTC
TRBJ2-7	NA	TRBV6-1	15	TRBD1	CASSESSGGSYEQYF	TGTGCCAGCAGTGAATCGTCAGGGGGATCCTACGAGCAGTACTTC
TRBJ2-7	many	TRBV7-4	16	TRBD1	CASSSPTTGDSYEQYF	TGTGCCAGCAGCTCGCCCACCACAGGGGACTCCTACGAGCAGTACTTC
TRBJ2-1	NA	TRBV6-2/TRBV6-3	15	TRBD1	CASRGTGIHYNEQFF	TGTGCCAGCAGGGGGACAGGGATTCACTACAATGAGCAGTTCTTC
TRBJ2-3	many	TRBV7-2	15	TRBD1	CASSLNRGRADTQYF	TGTGCCAGCAGCCTGAACAGGGGTAGGGCAGATACGCAGTATTTT
TRBJ2-1	NA	TRBV6-5	13	TRBD2	CASSDGGYNEQFF	TGTGCCAGCAGTGACGGGGGGTACAATGAGCAGTTCTTC
TRBJ2-3	many	TRBV28	17	TRBD2	CASSLQTSGGSTDTQYF	TGTGCCAGCAGTTTACAGACTAGCGGGGGAAGCACAGATACGCAGTATTTT
TRBJ2-3	NA	TRBV15	17	NA	CATSRDPAATSTDTQYF	TGTGCCACCAGCAGAGATCCGGCGGCCACTAGCACAGATACGCAGTATTTT
TRBJ1-1	NA	TRBV28	12	NA	CASSKGLAEAFF	TGTGCCAGCTCCAAAGGGCTTGCTGAAGCTTTCTTT
TRBJ2-4	many	TRBV29-1	14	NA	CSVAGRGTKNIQYF	TGCAGCGTTGCTGGCAGGGGAACCAAAAACATTCAGTACTTC
TRBJ1-1	NA	TRBV11-2	18	NA	CASSHWGRQTFMNTEAFF	TGTGCCAGCAGCCACTGGGGCAGACAAACTTTCATGAACACTGAAGCTTTCTTT
TRBJ1-1	few	TRBV2	15	NA	CVRGRGWGLNTEAFF	TGTGTCAGGGGCAGGGGTTGGGGGTTGAACACTGAAGCTTTCTTT